The 27 T cell receptor beta chains below all came from one sample that was sequenced in a study of blood T cells in healthy people across ages. Through a sample-barcoded 5' primer and a J-beta primer mix, a second PCR was run for roughly 7 to 11 cycles. TCRdb reanalysed the 5' RACE reads using MiXCR and keeps one entry per CDR3 protein. The data show fewer than 2 million distinct CDR3 sequences, approximately 40% seen once. Material for sequencing was blood. These receptors were taken from a human donor in good health.

This chain links TRBV29-1 with TRBJ1-1; possibly TRBD1 for D (6 bases). The CDR3 has 13 residues. Germline CDR1 is SQVTM and CDR2 is ANQGSEA. The V and J ends lost 2 bases and 1 base respectively, with 8 bases between them. This chain's CDR3 is CSVERGTNTEAFF. The CDR3 bases are TGCAGCGTTGAAAGGGGGACGAACACTGAAGCTTTCTTT. Full variable domain (rest looked up from reference TRBV29-1 and TRBJ1-1): SAVISQKPSRDICQRGTSLTIQCQVDSQVTMMFWYRQQPGQSLTLIATANQGSEATYESGFVIDKFPISRPNLTFSTLTVSNMSPEDSSIYLCSVERGTNTEAFFGQGTRLTVV.

The CDR3 loop is CASSPRTGMREKLFF. DNA for the CDR3: TGTGCCAGCAGCCCTAGGACAGGGATGAGAGAAAAACTGTTTTTT. V usage is TRBV7-2 and J usage is TRBJ1-4; 8 bases are shared with TRBD1. The length of the CDR3 is 15 residues. CDR1 and CDR2 (germline): SGHTA, FQGNSA. With 5 bases clipped from V and 8 bases from J, the junction kept 10 bases outside the gene matches.

The chain carries TRBV18 and TRBJ1-4; 8 nucleotides agree with TRBD1. V lost 4 bases and J lost 4; bases outside the gene matches: 5. CDR1 KGHSH and CDR2 LQKENI come from the germline V gene. The CDR3 totals 15 residues. The DNA for the CDR3 is TGTGCCAGCTCACGAGGGACAGGACTTAATGAAAAACTGTTTTTT. Protein sequence: CASSRGTGLNEKLFF.

The V call is TRBV5-1, the J call TRBJ2-7; TRBD1 matches 7 bases. With 7 bases clipped from V and 6 bases from J, the junction kept 13 bases outside the gene matches. Germline V gene sequence: CDR1 SGHRS, CDR2 YFSETQ. The CDR3 has 14 residues. Written as DNA, the CDR3 is TGCGCCAGCGGCGCAGACAGGGTCCGGGGCGAGCAGTACTTC. It specifies CASGADRVRGEQYF. The full variable domain, rest sourced from reference TRBV5-1 and TRBJ2-7, is KAGVTQTPRYLIKTRGQQVTLSCSPISGHRSVSWYQQTPGQGLQFLFEYFSETQRNKGNFPGRFSGRQFSNSRSEMNVSTLELGDSALYLCASGADRVRGEQYFGPGTRLTVT.

The chain couples TRBV18 to TRBJ1-2; 7 bases match TRBD1. Germline-derived CDR1 and CDR2 are KGHSH and LQKENI. Germline trimming cut 6 bases from V and 4 bases from J; bases unmatched to any gene: 20. The length of the CDR3 is 18 residues. This CDR3 is CASSPELTGSFDPYGYTF. Written as DNA, the CDR3 is TGTGCCAGCTCGCCAGAGTTGACAGGGAGTTTCGACCCCTATGGCTACACCTTC.

V usage is TRBV7-9 and J usage is TRBJ2-2; TRBD1 agrees at 7 bases. Germline V gene sequence: CDR1 SEHNR, CDR2 FQNEAQ (reference sequence). Trimming removed 4 bases from V and 5 bases from J; junction bases left unmatched: 4. The CDR3 is 14 amino acids. The CDR3 is CASSSDRTTGELFF. CDR3 bases: TGTGCCAGCAGCTCGGACAGGACAACCGGGGAGCTGTTTTTT.

The V gene is TRBV29-1, the J gene TRBJ2-7; no reliable D call. The CDR3 contains 13 residues. Germline-derived CDR1 and CDR2 are SQVTM and ANQGSEA. The germline V and J ends were trimmed by 4 bases and 0 bases, with 10 bases remaining between them. The CDR3 DNA reads TGCAGCGTTGTTCAGACAAGCTCCTACGAGCAGTACTTC. It yields the protein CSVVQTSSYEQYF.

This chain joins TRBV20-1 and TRBJ2-1; 8 bases map to TRBD2. Trimming cost V 3 bases and J 6 bases; bases outside gene matches: 4. The CDR3 has 13 amino acids. Germline V gives CDR1 DFQATT, CDR2 SNEGSKA (reference sequence). This chain's CDR3 is CSASGGAFNEQFF. Written as DNA, the CDR3 is TGCAGTGCTAGCGGGGGGGCCTTCAATGAGCAGTTCTTC.

This clonotype was observed a few times. The chain links TRBV9 to TRBJ2-7, with D unresolved. The CDR3 length is 15 residues. The V and J ends lost 4 bases and 3 bases respectively, with 17 bases between them. Germline V gene data show CDR1 as SGDLS and CDR2 as YYNGEE. This CDR3 reads CASSPAPSLYYEQYF. The DNA for the CDR3 is TGTGCCAGCAGCCCCGCACCTTCTCTATACTACGAGCAGTACTTC.

Written as DNA, the CDR3 is TGTGCCAGCAGCACACAGGGGGCGAGTTATTCTGAAGCTTTCTTT. This codes for CASSTQGASYSEAFF. The rearrangement links TRBV7-2 to TRBJ1-1; TRBD1 aligns across 9 bases. With 5 bases clipped from V and 6 bases from J, the junction kept 10 bases outside the gene matches. Per the germline V gene, CDR1 is SGHTA and CDR2 is FQGNSA. The CDR3 is 15 amino acids.

This chain joins TRBV7-2 and TRBJ2-2; perhaps TRBD2 as D (6 bases). CDR1 is SGHTA and CDR2 is FQGNSA in the germline V gene. The length of the CDR3 is 15 residues. V lost 1 base, J lost 3 bases, and 9 bases lay in between. The CDR3 nucleotides read TGTGCCAGCAGCTTAGAACTAGCTCACACCGGGGAGCTGTTTTTT. This sequence encodes CASSLELAHTGELFF. The full variable domain, with the rest looked up from reference TRBV7-2 and TRBJ2-2, is GAGVSQSPSNKVTEKGKDVELRCDPISGHTALYWYRQSLGQGLEFLIYFQGNSAPDKSGLPSDRFSAERTGGSVSTLTIQRTQQEDSAVYLCASSLELAHTGELFFGEGSRLTVL.

The chain links TRBV7-9 to TRBJ1-4, with D possibly matching TRBD1 (5 bases). Looked up from germline, CDR1 is SEHNR and CDR2 is FQNEAQ (reference sequence). Deletions cut 5 bases from V and 6 bases from J, with 16 bases between. The length of the CDR3 is 15 residues. DNA for the CDR3: TGTGCCAGCAGCCCATCTTGGGGGACCGATGAAAAACTGTTTTTT. Protein sequence: CASSPSWGTDEKLFF.

This clonotype was counted once. J is TRBJ2-7 and V is TRBV28; TRBD2 agrees at 7 bases. Unmatched junction bases numbered 9, after V lost 5 bases and J lost 2 bases. This CDR3 is 15 amino acids long. The V gene's germline CDR1 is MDHEN and CDR2 SYDVKM. The CDR3 spells CASSRDGGFTYEQYF. CDR3 DNA sequence: TGTGCCAGCAGTAGGGACGGGGGGTTCACCTACGAGCAGTACTTC.

Concerning this clonotype: A junction end diverges from the germline sequence, so it may reflect a read error. The chain is built from TRBV15 and TRBJ1-1; possibly TRBD1 for D (6 bases). CDR3 length equals 15 residues. Germline V gene sequence: CDR1 LNHNV, CDR2 YYDKDF (reference sequence). For the CDR3, the DNA is TGTGTCACCAGGGAAACGGGGGCTTTGAACACTGAAGCTTTCTTT. This codes for CVTRETGALNTEAFF. The full variable domain, its missing parts supplied by reference TRBV15 and TRBJ1-1, is DAMVIQNPRYQVTQFGKPVTLSCSQTLNHNVMYWYQQKSSQAPKLLFHYYDKDFNNEADTPDNFQSRRPNTSFCFLDIRSPGLGDTAMYLCVTRETGALNTEAFFGQGTRLTVV.

This chain joins TRBV4-3 and TRBJ2-3; 7 bases match TRBD2. This CDR3 has 17 amino acids. The germline V gene has CDR1 LGHNA and CDR2 YSLEER. J gave up 2 bases and V 0 bases, and 8 bases lay outside the gene matches. The CDR3 spells CASSQDGRRGTTDTQYF. CDR3 in DNA: TGCGCCAGCAGCCAAGATGGAAGGCGGGGGACCACAGATACGCAGTATTTT.

A few counts support this clonotype. The chain uses TRBV27 and TRBJ1-1; D may be TRBD1 (6 bases). Germline CDR1 is MNHEY and CDR2 is SMNVEV (reference sequence). CDR3 length equals 14 residues. V lost 7 bases to trimming and J lost 1 base, with 13 bases between them. CDR3 sequence: CASTRGGWNTEAFF. DNA for the CDR3: TGTGCCAGCACGAGGGGGGGGTGGAACACTGAAGCTTTCTTT.

The chain uses TRBV20-1 and TRBJ2-1; D might be TRBD1 (6 bases). The ends were cut back, 5 bases at V and 5 bases at J, with 16 bases in the middle. This CDR3 is 14 amino acids long. Germline lookup yields CDR1 DFQATT and CDR2 SNEGSKA (reference sequence). The CDR3 here is CSAPGTQGNNEQFF. The DNA of the CDR3 is TGCAGTGCTCCCGGGACACAGGGCAACAATGAGCAGTTCTTC.

This chain joins TRBV20-1 and TRBJ1-2; no clear D. V was trimmed by 3 bases and J by 2 bases, leaving 13 bases between them. Germline V gene data show CDR1 as DFQATT and CDR2 as SNEGSKA (reference sequence). There are 14 residues in the CDR3. The CDR3 DNA reads TGCAGTGCTAGTCCAACCGGGCAGAACTATGGCTACACCTTC. This encodes CSASPTGQNYGYTF.

This chain connects TRBV12-3 or TRBV12-4 to TRBJ2-2; unclear D gene. Trimming pared 4 bases from V and 3 bases from J, leaving 6 bases between. The CDR3 consists of 13 residues. CDR3 in amino acids: CASSSSDTGELFF. CDR3 bases: TGTGCCAGCAGTTCCTCGGACACCGGGGAGCTGTTTTTT.

V usage is TRBV15 and J usage is TRBJ2-4, with a weak D call TRBD2 (6 bases). Germline CDR1 is LNHNV and CDR2 is YYDKDF (reference sequence). The germline V and J ends were trimmed by 1 base and 5 bases, with 9 bases remaining between them. CDR3 size: 14 residues. CDR3 sequence (DNA): TGTGCCACCAGCAGAGCTTGGGGGGAAAACATTCAGTACTTC. This gives the protein CATSRAWGENIQYF.

Notes on this clonotype: A junction end diverges from the germline sequence, so it may reflect a read error. The chain carries TRBV9 and TRBJ2-7; TRBD2 might be the D (5 bases). CDR3 length: 16 residues. CDR1 and CDR2 from the germline V gene are SGDLS and YYNGEE. This CDR3 is CACSPRGDSSSYEQYF. CDR3 nucleotides: TGTGCCTGCAGCCCCCGGGGAGATTCTAGCTCCTACGAGCAGTACTTC.

In this sample, this clonotype turned up many times. This rearrangement joins TRBV5-4 to TRBJ2-7; no clear D gene. This CDR3 has 13 amino acids. Germline lookup yields CDR1 SGHNT and CDR2 YYREEE (reference sequence). V was shortened by 2 bases and J by 0 bases, with 6 bases between the two germline ends. The CDR3 DNA reads TGTGCCAGCAGCTTTAAGAGCTCCTACGAGCAGTACTTC. Residues: CASSFKSSYEQYF.

This clonotype has a handful of counts. The chain links TRBV7-2 to TRBJ2-3; D is unclear. Trimming shortened V by 5 bases and J by 6 bases, and 12 bases separated the two germline ends. Germline CDR1 SGHTA, CDR2 FQGNSA. This CDR3 contains 13 residues. As DNA, the CDR3 is TGTGCCAGCAGCACCCCCCCCTGGGATACGCAGTATTTT. Its translation is CASSTPPWDTQYF.

V and J are TRBV3-1 and TRBJ1-1; tentatively, D is TRBD1 (6 bases). The V end lost 4 bases, the J end lost 3 bases, and 18 bases lay between the germline ends. In germline, CDR1 is LGHDT, CDR2 YNNKEL (reference sequence). The CDR3 runs 16 residues. CDR3 DNA: TGTGCCAGCAGCCCCGGTGGGGGCCTGGGGGACACTGAAGCTTTCTTT. Its translation: CASSPGGGLGDTEAFF. The full variable domain, in which reference TRBV3-1 and TRBJ1-1 provide the parts outside the CDR3, is DTAVSQTPKYLVTQMGNDKSIKCEQNLGHDTMYWYKQDSKKFLKIMFSYNNKELIINETVPNRFSPKSPDKAHLNLHINSLELGDSAVYFCASSPGGGLGDTEAFFGQGTRLTVV.

This chain connects TRBV5-1 to TRBJ2-2, with D perhaps matching TRBD1 (5 bases). The CDR3 contains 17 residues. The germline V and J ends were trimmed by 2 bases and 5 bases, with 19 bases remaining between them. Germline V gene data show CDR1 as SGHRS and CDR2 as YFSETQ. The CDR3 region is CASSFTRQSDLTGELFF. The CDR3 coding sequence is TGCGCCAGCAGCTTTACCCGACAGAGCGATTTGACCGGGGAGCTGTTTTTT.

This clonotype was seen only once. The chain carries TRBV4-2 and TRBJ2-7, with TRBD2 as a possible D gene (7 bases). The J call may be faulty, since TRBJ2-5 better matches the DNA end. The CDR3 covers 15 residues. The germline V gene has CDR1 LGHNA and CDR2 YNFKEQ. The CDR3 nucleotides are TGTGCCAGCAGCTCCCCCCGGGCGGGGGCGGAGACCCAGTACTTC. Amino acid sequence: CASSSPRAGAETQYF.

This chain joins TRBV10-3 and TRBJ2-7; D remains ambiguous. The CDR3 runs to 12 residues. CDR1 is ENHRY and CDR2 is SYGVKD in the germline V gene. Trimming stripped 4 bases from V and 5 bases from J, with 9 bases between. The CDR3, as DNA: TGTGCCATCAGTGCCACAGACGACGAGCAGTACTTC. Protein: CAISATDDEQYF.